This T cell receptor (beta chain) comes out of a study of tumor T cells in aggressive B-cell lymphoma. The method was immunoSEQ multiplex PCR; TCRdb's version includes in-frame clones alone and lacks a portion of them. The sample has approximately 2,500 clones, over 65% seen once. The source material was tumor tissue. The sequence derives from an adult with diffuse large B cell lymphoma.

The CDR3 coding sequence is TGTGCCAGTAGTATGGACCAGCGGGGATTTAGCTATGGCTACACCTTC. Translation: CASSMDQRGFSYGYTF. The chain has TRBV19 and TRBJ1-2; D is unresolved. Trimming cost V 3 bases and J 4 bases, with 18 bases left between them. CDR1 and CDR2 from the germline V gene are LNHDA and SQIVND (reference sequence). The CDR3 is made up of 16 amino acids.